Below, 32 T cell receptor beta chains from the same sample are listed, as sequenced in a study of graft-versus-host responses after intestinal transplantation. TCRdb's table, derived via immunoSEQ multiplex PCR, lists solely in-frame clones and lacks some. This table holds about 20,000 clones, roughly nine tenths found once. The source material was PBMCs, sampled 230 to 240 days after intestinal transplant. These receptors were taken from a human patient who received an intestinal transplant, so some T cells may come from the graft donor.

The CDR3, as DNA: TGCGCCAGCAGAACAGAATTCAGGTGGACTGAAGCTTTCTTT. It specifies CASRTEFRWTEAFF. The chain joins TRBV5-1 to TRBJ1-1, with no clear D. The CDR3 spans 14 residues. Germline CDR1 SGHRS, CDR2 YFSETQ. Trimming took off 5 bases at V and 5 bases at J, with 16 bases between the two ends.

The J gene is TRBJ2-5, the V gene TRBV7-7; 12 positions agree with TRBD2. The CDR3 is made up of 15 amino acids. The germline V gene has CDR1 SSHAT and CDR2 FNYEAQ (reference sequence). V lost 3 bases and J lost 2; bases outside the gene matches: 1. Written as DNA, the CDR3 is TGTGCCAGCAGCTTCCTAGCGGGGGGGCAAGAGACCCAGTACTTC. It codes for CASSFLAGGQETQYF.

V and J are TRBV5-6 and TRBJ1-2, with 8 bases lining up with TRBD1. The V and J ends lost 5 bases and 3 bases, in that order; junction bases with no gene match: 6. This CDR3 has 14 amino acids. CDR1 SGHDT and CDR2 YYEEEE come from the germline V gene. The CDR3 region is CASRSGQGDYGYTF. CDR3 nucleotides: TGTGCCAGCAGGTCAGGACAGGGCGACTATGGCTACACCTTC.

This CDR3 is CASSQGENTEAFF. The CDR3 region has the DNA TGTGCCAGCAGTCAGGGGGAGAACACTGAAGCTTTCTTT. V usage is TRBV5-4 and J usage is TRBJ1-1; 7 nucleotides align to TRBD1. With V trimmed by 5 bases and J by 1 base, 2 bases remained unmatched. Germline V gene sequence: CDR1 SGHNT, CDR2 YYREEE (reference sequence). The CDR3 loop spans 13 amino acids.

V gene TRBV9 combines with J gene TRBJ1-2; a weak D match, TRBD1 (6 bases). This CDR3 spans 13 amino acids. Germline assignment: CDR1 SGDLS and CDR2 YYNGEE. V lost 0 bases and J 4 bases, leaving 7 bases between the germline ends. In DNA, the CDR3 is TGTGCCAGCAGCGTAGGGACAGTCTATGGCTACACCTTC. It specifies CASSVGTVYGYTF. Full variable domain (missing parts from reference TRBV9 and TRBJ1-2): DSGVTQTPKHLITATGQRVTLRCSPRSGDLSVYWYQQSLDQGLQFLIQYYNGEERAKGNILERFSAQQFPDLHSELNLSSLELGDSALYFCASSVGTVYGYTFGSGTRLTVV.

The rearrangement uses TRBV18 and TRBJ2-1; 7 bases fit TRBD1. From germline, CDR1 is KGHSH and CDR2 LQKENI. The ends lost 6 bases at V and 7 bases at J; junction bases unmatched: 6. The CDR3 has 13 residues. CDR3 sequence: CASSPGTVNEQFF. As DNA, the CDR3 is TGTGCCAGCTCCCCCGGGACAGTTAATGAGCAGTTCTTC.

The table lists this clone with a count of one. The CDR3 loop reads CSVGPSGGAFDEQFF. CDR3 DNA sequence: TGCAGCGTTGGACCGAGCGGGGGGGCCTTTGATGAGCAGTTCTTC. The J gene is TRBJ2-1, the V gene TRBV29-1; 10 positions match TRBD2. The CDR3 has 15 amino acids. Germline CDR1 SQVTM, CDR2 ANQGSEA. The ends lost 4 bases at V and 8 bases at J; junction bases unmatched: 11.

The chain combines TRBV7-9 with TRBJ2-7; D gene ambiguous. The CDR3 has 15 residues. Germline CDR1 SEHNR, CDR2 FQNEAQ (reference sequence). V gave up 1 base and J gave up 4 bases, with 14 bases separating them. The chain's CDR3 is CASSLGNRMDYEQYF. The CDR3 DNA sequence: TGTGCCAGCAGCTTAGGCAACAGAATGGATTACGAGCAGTACTTC.

This clone appeared once. The chain carries TRBV18 and TRBJ2-2; D gene unclear. CDR3 length equals 16 residues. Trimming shortened V by 2 bases and J by 1 base, and 11 bases separated the two germline ends. Germline CDR1 KGHSH, CDR2 LQKENI. The CDR3 nucleotides read TGTGCCAGCTCACCAGGCTTACAGCAGAACACCGGGGAGCTGTTTTTT. Residues: CASSPGLQQNTGELFF.

Note on this clone: An end of the junction does not agree with germline; a read error may underlie this. V and J are TRBV5-1 and TRBJ2-3; the D is unclear. The CDR3 length is 11 residues. Germline CDR1 reads SGHRS; CDR2 reads YFSETQ. The CDR3 here is CASSLGRVLDF. The CDR3 DNA is TGCGCCAGCAGCTTGGGTCGGGTATTGGATTTT.

J is TRBJ2-2 and V is TRBV5-1; TRBD2 matches 10 bases. Germline CDR1 reads SGHRS; CDR2 reads YFSETQ. Trimming took 3 bases from V and 3 from J; bases not matched to a gene: 11. The CDR3 contains 18 residues. The CDR3: CASSSSPTSGDYTGELFF. CDR3 bases: TGCGCCAGCAGCTCGAGCCCTACTAGCGGGGATTACACCGGGGAGCTGTTTTTT.

The chain employs TRBV5-1 and TRBJ1-1; tentatively, D is TRBD1 (5 bases). Germline assignment: CDR1 SGHRS and CDR2 YFSETQ. CDR3 length: 16 residues. The V and J ends lost 3 bases and 3 bases respectively, with 18 bases between them. The DNA of the CDR3 is TGCGCCAGCAGCTCCCTATTTGGGGGTATGTACACTGAAGCTTTCTTT. Translating gives CASSSLFGGMYTEAFF.

V gene TRBV5-1 combines with J gene TRBJ2-7; D possibly corresponds to TRBD2 (5 bases). Trimming pared 4 bases from V and 7 bases from J, leaving 12 bases between. CDR1 is SGHRS, CDR2 YFSETQ, per germline. The CDR3 extends over 12 amino acids. The CDR3 protein is CASSEAPGEQYF. The CDR3 DNA sequence: TGCGCCAGCAGCGAAGCTCCGGGAGAGCAGTACTTC.

The rearrangement links TRBV19 to TRBJ2-1, with a possible D match to TRBD2 (7 bases). The CDR3 contains 15 residues. V lost 1 base to trimming and J lost 2 bases, with 9 bases between them. CDR1 and CDR2 (germline): LNHDA, SQIVND (reference sequence). In DNA, the CDR3 is TGTGCCAGTAGTATAGCCGGGGGGCCCTACAATGAGCAGTTCTTC. Its protein is CASSIAGGPYNEQFF.

This clone has just one count. The chain joins TRBV7-9 to TRBJ1-1; TRBD1 is a possible D gene (5 bases). Germline-derived CDR1 and CDR2 are SEHNR and FQNEAQ (reference sequence). This CDR3 comprises 15 residues. Trimming shortened V by 1 base and J by 4 bases, and 13 bases separated the two germline ends. The CDR3 DNA reads TGTGCCAGCAGCTTAGGTTATCAGGGCGCCACTGAAGCTTTCTTT. This codes for CASSLGYQGATEAFF.

The rearrangement links TRBV4-2 to TRBJ2-3, with 14 nucleotides matching TRBD2. In germline, CDR1 is LGHNA, CDR2 YNFKEQ. V shed 4 bases and J 0 bases; nucleotides not matched to a gene: 9. CDR3 length: 19 residues. The CDR3 is CASSRLAGGPSDSTDTQYF. The CDR3 bases are TGTGCCAGCAGCCGACTAGCGGGGGGGCCGTCCGATAGCACAGATACGCAGTATTTT.

The chain is built from TRBV5-1 and TRBJ2-1, with D perhaps TRBD2 (5 bases). Germline assignment: CDR1 SGHRS and CDR2 YFSETQ. Trimming took off 0 bases at V and 2 bases at J, with 12 bases between the two ends. This CDR3 spans 16 amino acids. This CDR3 is CASSLDRGPPYNEQFF. CDR3 nucleotide sequence: TGCGCCAGCAGCTTGGACCGGGGTCCCCCCTACAATGAGCAGTTCTTC.

This clone was seen once. As DNA, the CDR3 is TGTGCCTGGTCCCGGACCGGGGAGCTGTTTTTT. Amino acid sequence: CAWSRTGELFF. V and J are TRBV30 and TRBJ2-2; D is unclear. This CDR3 is 11 amino acids long. Germline V lookup: CDR1 GTSNPN, CDR2 SVGIG (reference sequence). V was trimmed by 5 bases and J by 5 bases, leaving 6 bases between them.

The rearrangement joins TRBV7-9 to TRBJ2-7; D is perhaps TRBD1 (6 bases). Germline V gives CDR1 SEHNR, CDR2 FQNEAQ (reference sequence). The CDR3 has 14 residues. Trimming cost V 5 bases and J 2 bases, with 13 bases left between them. The CDR3 sequence is CASSGHRDPYEQYF. In DNA form, the CDR3 reads TGTGCCAGCAGCGGGCACAGGGATCCCTACGAGCAGTACTTC. The full variable domain, completed using reference TRBV7-9 and TRBJ2-7, is DTGVSQNPRHKITKRGQNVTFRCDPISEHNRLYWYRQTLGQGPEFLTYFQNEAQLEKSRLLSDRFSAERPKGSFSTLEIQRTEQGDSAMYLCASSGHRDPYEQYFGPGTRLTVT.

This rearrangement joins TRBV18 to TRBJ2-5, with 11 bases identical to TRBD2. In germline, CDR1 is KGHSH, CDR2 LQKENI. The CDR3 runs 17 residues. V shed 0 bases, J shed 2 bases, and the junction held 5 bases outside the gene matches. DNA of the CDR3: TGTGCCAGCTCACCACCTTGGGCTAGCGGGGGGCAAGAGACCCAGTACTTC. It yields the protein CASSPPWASGGQETQYF. The whole variable domain, remainder taken from reference TRBV18 and TRBJ2-5, is NAGVMQNPRHLVRRRGQEARLRCSPMKGHSHVYWYRQLPEEGLKFMVYLQKENIIDESGMPKERFSAEFPKEGPSILRIQQVVRGDSAAYFCASSPPWASGGQETQYFGPGTRLLVL.

This clone was observed a few times. The J gene is TRBJ1-5, the V gene TRBV23-1, with D perhaps matching TRBD1 (5 bases). TRBV23-1 is an open reading frame, and its role is uncertain. V was trimmed by 3 bases and J by 1 base, leaving 22 bases between them. CDR3 length equals 19 residues. CDR3 DNA sequence: TGCGCCAGCAGTCACCCTTTATGGAAAGACAGACCAAGCAATCAGCCCCAGCATTTT. It encodes CASSHPLWKDRPSNQPQHF.

The chain employs TRBV19 and TRBJ1-2; maybe TRBD1 (5 bases). Germline assignment: CDR1 LNHDA and CDR2 SQIVND (reference sequence). V lost 5 bases to trimming and J lost 4 bases, with 17 bases between them. CDR3 length: 15 amino acids. This chain's CDR3 is CASSVGRGTVYGYTF. The CDR3 coding sequence is TGTGCCAGTAGTGTGGGGAGGGGCACAGTCTATGGCTACACCTTC.

This rearrangement joins TRBV18 to TRBJ1-5, with D perhaps matching TRBD1 (6 bases). Germline CDR1 reads KGHSH; CDR2 reads LQKENI. Trimming cost V 0 bases and J 6 bases, with 15 bases left between them. The CDR3 extends over 16 amino acids. CDR3 DNA: TGTGCCAGCTCACCACCGGGGGCCGACGGAAGTCAGCCCCAGCATTTT. It translates to CASSPPGADGSQPQHF.

The genes are TRBV2 and TRBJ1-2; D not resolved. V lost 6 bases, J lost 6 bases, and 5 bases lay in between. Germline loops: CDR1 SNHLY, CDR2 FYNNEI. The CDR3 covers 10 residues. DNA of the CDR3: TGTGCCAGCAGACTCGATGGCTACACCTTC. Protein product: CASRLDGYTF. Full variable domain (rest looked up from reference TRBV2 and TRBJ1-2): EPEVTQTPSHQVTQMGQEVILRCVPISNHLYFYWYRQILGQKVEFLVSFYNNEISEKSEIFDDQFSVERPDGSNFTLKIRSTKLEDSAMYFCASRLDGYTFGSGTRLTVV.

This chain connects TRBV6-1 to TRBJ1-5; no clear D gene. From germline, CDR1 is MNHNS and CDR2 SASEGT. This CDR3 is 18 amino acids long. V was shortened by 4 bases and J by 1 base, with 20 bases between the two germline ends. CDR3 DNA sequence: TGTGCCAGCAGTGGACCCCATTTTCAGGTCACCAGCAATCAGCCCCAGCATTTT. Protein: CASSGPHFQVTSNQPQHF.

V is TRBV4-3 and J is TRBJ1-1; D gene ambiguous. This CDR3 is built from 15 residues. The V and J ends lost 1 base and 0 bases respectively, with 9 bases between them. Germline lookup yields CDR1 LGHNA and CDR2 YSLEER. In DNA, the CDR3 is TGCGCCAGCAGCCAAGTGTCGAGAATGAACACTGAAGCTTTCTTT. The encoded protein is CASSQVSRMNTEAFF.

This chain uses TRBV4-2 with TRBJ1-2; a weak D match, TRBD1 (5 bases). Trimming cost V 1 base and J 3 bases, with 12 bases left between them. The CDR3 extends over 15 amino acids. Germline CDR1 LGHNA, CDR2 YNFKEQ. The CDR3 DNA is TGTGCCAGCAGCCAAGGACGGAGGACACACTATGGCTACACCTTC. Translation: CASSQGRRTHYGYTF.

The V call is TRBV2, the J call TRBJ1-6, with no clear D. Trimming pared 7 bases from V and 8 bases from J, leaving 15 bases between. The germline V gene encodes CDR1 SNHLY and CDR2 FYNNEI. The CDR3 has 14 residues. The CDR3 bases are TGTGCCAGCACCCTTGAGGGAGGTTATTCACCCCTCCACTTT. Protein sequence: CASTLEGGYSPLHF.

The chain is built from TRBV19 and TRBJ2-1; D may correspond to TRBD1 or TRBD2 (6 bases each). The CDR3 loop spans 17 amino acids. Germline loops: CDR1 LNHDA, CDR2 SQIVND (reference sequence). V shed 3 bases and J shed 2 bases, with 17 bases lying between them. The CDR3 protein is CASSMGGSPQTYNEQFF. Written as DNA, the CDR3 is TGTGCCAGTAGTATGGGGGGCTCGCCCCAAACCTACAATGAGCAGTTCTTC. Together with reference TRBV19 and TRBJ2-1, the CDR3 gives the full variable domain: DGGITQSPKYLFRKEGQNVTLSCEQNLNHDAMYWYRQDPGQGLRLIYYSQIVNDFQKGDIAEGYSVSREKKESFPLTVTSAQKNPTAFYLCASSMGGSPQTYNEQFFGPGTRLTVL.

This clone was counted once. The rearrangement joins TRBV5-6 to TRBJ1-2; no reliable D call. With 3 bases removed from V and 4 bases from J, the gap between germline ends came to 13 bases. CDR1 is SGHDT and CDR2 is YYEEEE in the germline V gene. This CDR3 region has 14 residues. CDR3 DNA sequence: TGTGCCAGCAGCTCCGAAAGGACCCTCTATGGCTACACCTTC. Its protein is CASSSERTLYGYTF.

This clone came up a few times. This chain connects TRBV7-9 to TRBJ1-4; a weak D match, TRBD1 (5 bases). The CDR3 is 15 amino acids. Looked up from germline, CDR1 is SEHNR and CDR2 is FQNEAQ (reference sequence). Between the trimmed V and J ends, which lost 5 bases and 7 bases, there was a span of 17 bases. The CDR3 loop is CASSRGRTASEKLFF. The CDR3 region has the DNA TGTGCCAGCAGCCGGGGACGAACAGCAAGTGAAAAACTGTTTTTT.

This rearrangement joins TRBV14 to TRBJ1-2; TRBD1 might be the D (5 bases). Germline V gives CDR1 SGHDN, CDR2 FVKESK. The CDR3 runs 13 residues. V was clipped by 1 base and J by 4 bases, with 7 bases between them. The CDR3 nucleotides read TGTGCCAGCAGCCAAGGGGGCGGCTATGGCTACACCTTC. This encodes CASSQGGGYGYTF.